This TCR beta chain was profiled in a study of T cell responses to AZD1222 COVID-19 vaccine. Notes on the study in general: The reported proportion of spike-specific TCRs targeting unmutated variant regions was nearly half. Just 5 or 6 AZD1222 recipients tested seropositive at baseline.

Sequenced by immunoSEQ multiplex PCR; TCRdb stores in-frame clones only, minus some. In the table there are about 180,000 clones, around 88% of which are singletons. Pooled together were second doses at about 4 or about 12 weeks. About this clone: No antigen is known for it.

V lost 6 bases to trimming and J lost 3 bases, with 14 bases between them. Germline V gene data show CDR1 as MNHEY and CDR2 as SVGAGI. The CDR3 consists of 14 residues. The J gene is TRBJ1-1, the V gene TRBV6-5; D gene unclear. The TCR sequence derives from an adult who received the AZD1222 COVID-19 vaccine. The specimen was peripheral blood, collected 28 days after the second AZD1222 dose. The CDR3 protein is CASRPGVPDTEAFF. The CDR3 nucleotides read TGTGCCAGCAGGCCGGGAGTACCGGACACTGAAGCTTTCTTT.